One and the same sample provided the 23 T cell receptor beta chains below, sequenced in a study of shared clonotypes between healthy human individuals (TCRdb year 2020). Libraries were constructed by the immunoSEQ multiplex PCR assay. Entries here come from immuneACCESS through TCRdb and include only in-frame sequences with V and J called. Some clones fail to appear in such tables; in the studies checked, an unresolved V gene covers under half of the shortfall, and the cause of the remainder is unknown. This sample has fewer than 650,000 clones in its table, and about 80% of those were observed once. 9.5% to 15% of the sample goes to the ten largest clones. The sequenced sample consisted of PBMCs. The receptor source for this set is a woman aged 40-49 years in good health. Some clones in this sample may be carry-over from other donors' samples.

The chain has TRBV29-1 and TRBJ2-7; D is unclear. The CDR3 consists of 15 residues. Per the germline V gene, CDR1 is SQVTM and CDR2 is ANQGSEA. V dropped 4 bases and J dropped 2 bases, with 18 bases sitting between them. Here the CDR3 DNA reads TGCAGCGTTGTGGCACTCCGAGGTATCACCTACGAGCAGTACTTC. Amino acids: CSVVALRGITYEQYF.

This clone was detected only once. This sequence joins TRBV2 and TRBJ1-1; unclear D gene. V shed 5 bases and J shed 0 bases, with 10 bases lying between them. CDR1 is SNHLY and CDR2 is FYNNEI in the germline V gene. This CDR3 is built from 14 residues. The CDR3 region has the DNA TGTGCCAGCAGTCCCGGGCTCATGAACACTGAAGCTTTCTTT. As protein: CASSPGLMNTEAFF.

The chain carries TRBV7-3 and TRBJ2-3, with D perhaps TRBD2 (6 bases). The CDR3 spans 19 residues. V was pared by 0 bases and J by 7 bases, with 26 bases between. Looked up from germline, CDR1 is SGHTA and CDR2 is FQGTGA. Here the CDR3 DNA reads TGTGCCAGCAGCTTAACCGGTTGGGGGGATGGAGGGCAACGAAATACGCAGTATTTT. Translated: CASSLTGWGDGGQRNTQYF. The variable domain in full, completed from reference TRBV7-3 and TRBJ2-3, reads GAGVSQTPSNKVTEKGKYVELRCDPISGHTALYWYRQSLGQGPEFLIYFQGTGAADDSGLPNDRFFAVRPEGSVSTLKIQRTERGDSAVYLCASSLTGWGDGGQRNTQYFGPGTRLTVL.

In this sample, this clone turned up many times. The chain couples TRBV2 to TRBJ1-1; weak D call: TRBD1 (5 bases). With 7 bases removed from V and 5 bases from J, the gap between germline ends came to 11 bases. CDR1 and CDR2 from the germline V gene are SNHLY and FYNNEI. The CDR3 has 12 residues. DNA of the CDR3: TGTGCCAGCAAGAGGGGTAGGACTGAAGCTTTCTTT. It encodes CASKRGRTEAFF. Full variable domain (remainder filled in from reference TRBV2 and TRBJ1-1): EPEVTQTPSHQVTQMGQEVILRCVPISNHLYFYWYRQILGQKVEFLVSFYNNEISEKSEIFDDQFSVERPDGSNFTLKIRSTKLEDSAMYFCASKRGRTEAFFGQGTRLTVV.

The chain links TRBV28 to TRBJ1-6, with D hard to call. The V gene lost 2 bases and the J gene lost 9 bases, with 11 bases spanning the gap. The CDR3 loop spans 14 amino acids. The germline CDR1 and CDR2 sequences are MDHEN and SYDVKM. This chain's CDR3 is CASSLGQDGSPLHF. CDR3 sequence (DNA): TGTGCCAGCAGTTTAGGGCAGGACGGTTCACCCCTCCACTTT.

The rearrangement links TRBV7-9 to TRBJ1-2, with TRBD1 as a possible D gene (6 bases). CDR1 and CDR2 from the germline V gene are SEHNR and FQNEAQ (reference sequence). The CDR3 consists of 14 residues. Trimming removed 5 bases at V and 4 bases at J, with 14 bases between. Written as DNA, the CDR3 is TGTGCCAGCAGCCCTTGGACAGATTCCTATGGCTACACCTTC. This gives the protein CASSPWTDSYGYTF.

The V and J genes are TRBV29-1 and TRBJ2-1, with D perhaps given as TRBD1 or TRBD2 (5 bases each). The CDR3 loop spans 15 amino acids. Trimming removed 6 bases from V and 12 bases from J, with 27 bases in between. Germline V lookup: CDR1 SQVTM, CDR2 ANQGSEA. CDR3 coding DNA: TGCAGCGTCGGGGCGGACATTAGCCAGACGGCCGGGCAGTTCTTC. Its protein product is CSVGADISQTAGQFF.

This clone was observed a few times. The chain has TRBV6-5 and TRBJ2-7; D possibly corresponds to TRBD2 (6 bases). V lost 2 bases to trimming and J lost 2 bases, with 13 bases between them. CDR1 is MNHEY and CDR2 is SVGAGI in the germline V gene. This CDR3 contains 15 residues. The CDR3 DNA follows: TGTGCCAGCAGTTACGAGAGACTAGGCCCCTACGAGCAGTACTTC. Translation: CASSYERLGPYEQYF.

CDR3: CASSESPPTGGKSEAFF. CDR3 sequence (DNA): TGTGCCAGCAGTGAATCCCCCCCAACAGGGGGCAAGTCCGAAGCTTTCTTT. The chain couples TRBV2 to TRBJ1-1, with 9 bases fitting TRBD1. The CDR3 spans 17 residues. Germline trimming cut 2 bases from V and 8 bases from J; bases unmatched to any gene: 15. Per germline, CDR1 SNHLY and CDR2 FYNNEI.

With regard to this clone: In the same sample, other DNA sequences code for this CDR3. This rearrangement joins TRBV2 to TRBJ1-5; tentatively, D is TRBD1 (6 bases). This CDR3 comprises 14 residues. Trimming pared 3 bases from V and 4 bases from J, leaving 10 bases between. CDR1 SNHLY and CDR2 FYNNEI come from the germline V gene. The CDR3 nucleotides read TGTGCCAGCAGTGACCGGACAGCTAATCAGCCCCAGCATTTT. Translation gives CASSDRTANQPQHF.

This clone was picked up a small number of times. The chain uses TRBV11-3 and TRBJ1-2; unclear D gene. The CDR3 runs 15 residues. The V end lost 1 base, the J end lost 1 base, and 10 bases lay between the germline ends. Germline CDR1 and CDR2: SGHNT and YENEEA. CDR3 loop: CASSLVGLLNYGYTF. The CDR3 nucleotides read TGTGCCAGCAGCTTAGTTGGACTACTTAACTATGGCTACACCTTC. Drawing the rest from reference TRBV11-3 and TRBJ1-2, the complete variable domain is EAGVVQSPRYKIIEKKQPVAFWCNPISGHNTLYWYLQNLGQGPELLIRYENEEAVDDSQLPKDRFSAERLKGVDSTLKIQPAELGDSAVYLCASSLVGLLNYGYTFGSGTRLTVV.

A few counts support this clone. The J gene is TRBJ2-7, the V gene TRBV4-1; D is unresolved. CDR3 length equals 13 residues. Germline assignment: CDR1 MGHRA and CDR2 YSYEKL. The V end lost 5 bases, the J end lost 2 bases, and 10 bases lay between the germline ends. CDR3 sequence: CASSEFAAYEQYF. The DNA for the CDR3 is TGCGCCAGCAGCGAATTTGCCGCCTACGAGCAGTACTTC.

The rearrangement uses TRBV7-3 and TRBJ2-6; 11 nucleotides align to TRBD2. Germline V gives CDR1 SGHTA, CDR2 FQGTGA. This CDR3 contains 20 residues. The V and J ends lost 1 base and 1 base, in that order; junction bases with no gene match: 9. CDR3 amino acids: CASSLNPRLAGPSGANVLTF. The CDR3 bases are TGTGCCAGCAGCTTAAATCCCAGACTAGCGGGGCCTTCTGGGGCCAACGTCCTGACTTTC.

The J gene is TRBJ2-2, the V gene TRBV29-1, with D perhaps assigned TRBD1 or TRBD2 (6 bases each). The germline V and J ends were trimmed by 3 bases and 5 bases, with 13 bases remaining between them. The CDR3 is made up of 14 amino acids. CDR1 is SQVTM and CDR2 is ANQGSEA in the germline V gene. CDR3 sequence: CSVEWGAGTGELFF. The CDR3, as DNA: TGCAGCGTTGAGTGGGGGGCAGGAACCGGGGAGCTGTTTTTT.

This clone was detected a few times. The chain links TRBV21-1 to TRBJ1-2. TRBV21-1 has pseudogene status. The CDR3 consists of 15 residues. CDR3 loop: CASRGLHLINYGYTF. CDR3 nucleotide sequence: TGTGCCAGCAGGGGTCTACATCTAATTAACTATGGCTACACCTTC.

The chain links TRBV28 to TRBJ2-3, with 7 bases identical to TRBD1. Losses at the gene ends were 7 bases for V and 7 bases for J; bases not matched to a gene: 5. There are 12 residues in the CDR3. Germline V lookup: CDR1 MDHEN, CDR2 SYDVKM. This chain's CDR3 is CASTDRVNTQYF. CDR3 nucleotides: TGTGCCAGCACCGACAGGGTGAATACGCAGTATTTT.

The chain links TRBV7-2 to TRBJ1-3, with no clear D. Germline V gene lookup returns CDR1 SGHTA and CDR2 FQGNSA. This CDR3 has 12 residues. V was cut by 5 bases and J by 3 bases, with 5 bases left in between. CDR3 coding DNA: TGTGCCAGCAGCCCGTTTGGAAACACCATATATTTT. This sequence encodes CASSPFGNTIYF.

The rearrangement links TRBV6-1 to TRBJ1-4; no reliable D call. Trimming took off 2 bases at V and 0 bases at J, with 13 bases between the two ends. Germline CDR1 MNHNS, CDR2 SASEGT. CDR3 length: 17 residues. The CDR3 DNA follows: TGTGCCAGCAGTGAAAAACTTCCGGCGGCAACTAATGAAAAACTGTTTTTT. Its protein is CASSEKLPAATNEKLFF.

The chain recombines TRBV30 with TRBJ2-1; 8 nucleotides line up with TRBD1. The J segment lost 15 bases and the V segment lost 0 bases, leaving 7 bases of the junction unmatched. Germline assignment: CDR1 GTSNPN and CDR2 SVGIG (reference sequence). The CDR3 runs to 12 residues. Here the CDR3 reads CAWSVGVQGAFF. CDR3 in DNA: TGTGCCTGGAGTGTAGGGGTCCAGGGGGCGTTCTTC.

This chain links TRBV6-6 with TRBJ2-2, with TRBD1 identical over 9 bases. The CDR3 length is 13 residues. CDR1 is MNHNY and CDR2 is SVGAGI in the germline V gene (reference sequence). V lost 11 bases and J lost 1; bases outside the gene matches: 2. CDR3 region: CAADRGNTGELFF. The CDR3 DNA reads TGTGCCGCGGACAGGGGGAACACCGGGGAGCTGTTTTTT.

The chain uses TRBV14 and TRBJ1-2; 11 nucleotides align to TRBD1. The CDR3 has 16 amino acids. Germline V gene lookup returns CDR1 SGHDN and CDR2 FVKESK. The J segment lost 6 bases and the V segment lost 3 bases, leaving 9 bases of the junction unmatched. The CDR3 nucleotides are TGTGCCAGCAGCCAGGACCCAAGGGACAGGGGGGATGGCTACACCTTC. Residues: CASSQDPRDRGDGYTF.

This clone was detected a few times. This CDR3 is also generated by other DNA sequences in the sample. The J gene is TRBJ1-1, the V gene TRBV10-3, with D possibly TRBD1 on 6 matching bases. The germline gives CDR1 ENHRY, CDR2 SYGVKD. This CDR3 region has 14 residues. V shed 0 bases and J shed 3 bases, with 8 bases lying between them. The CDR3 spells CAISESSGDTEAFF. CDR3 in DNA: TGTGCCATCAGTGAGTCTTCAGGGGACACTGAAGCTTTCTTT.

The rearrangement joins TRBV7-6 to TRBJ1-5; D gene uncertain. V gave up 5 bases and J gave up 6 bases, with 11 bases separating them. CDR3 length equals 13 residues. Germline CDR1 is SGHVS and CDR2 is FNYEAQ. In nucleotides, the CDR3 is TGTGCCAGCAGCCCCGGAGGTCGTCAGCCCCAGCATTTT. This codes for CASSPGGRQPQHF.